This T cell receptor (beta chain) is from a study of blood T cell repertoires in COVID-19. In the study overall: Researchers got acute and convalescent COVID-19 samples from the United States, Italy and Spain. T cells, B-cell-depleted T cells, or PBMCs provided the cDNA or gDNA that served as material.

The authors' processing: For nucleated cells, counts were estimated from reference gene primer amplification. The method was immunoSEQ multiplex PCR; TCRdb's version includes in-frame clones alone and lacks a portion of them. V and J calls and clone size are given by that table; D and trimming were obtained from the DNA. The profile shows approximately 15,000 clones, around 73% of them singletons. Germline values: CDR1 MNHEY, CDR2 SVGAGI. The CDR3 is 13 amino acids. The V gene end was trimmed by 11 bases and the J gene end by 0 bases; junction bases not matched to a gene: 2. The specimen was peripheral blood. The V gene is TRBV6-5, the J gene TRBJ2-1, with 9 nucleotides matching TRBD2. This TCR was recovered from a human donor in a cohort sampled during active COVID-19. CDR3 DNA sequence: TGTGCCGGTAGCGGGAGCTCCTACAATGAGCAGTTCTTC. This translates into CAGSGSSYNEQFF.